Listed below are T cell receptor beta chains from one sample, sequenced in a study of T-cell reconstitution after alpha-beta-depleted transplantation in children. TCRdb passed the PCR reads through MiXCR, listing each CDR3 protein once. The data show 450,000 to 600,000 distinct CDR3 sequences, with 10% to 15% seen just once and over 2% held by the top ten. The material sequenced was PBMCs, mostly from graft donor cells, taken 360 days after TCRalphabeta/CD19-depleted stem cell transplant. The receptors come from a male patient under 18 who had a stem cell transplant for acute myeloid leukemia, so the T cells may come from the graft donor. The CDR3 runs from the conserved cysteine through the conserved F or W. Each record gives: J gene, clone size, V gene, D gene, CDR3 length, CDR3 protein, CDR3 DNA. The D gene is left open where the match is weak. Rows may omit the clone size; those that give it use once, few, many or a size class.

TRBJ2-1 many TRBV20-1 TRBD2 13 CSANLAGGNEQFF TGCAGTGCAAACCTAGCGGGGGGCAATGAGCAGTTCTTC
TRBJ2-1 - TRBV5-1 TRBD1 13 CASLGQFYNEQFF TGCGCCAGCTTGGGACAGTTCTACAATGAGCAGTTCTTC
TRBJ2-5 few TRBV18 - 14 CASSPPGRSETQYF TGTGCCAGCTCACCACCCGGGAGAAGCGAGACCCAGTACTTC
TRBJ2-2 - TRBV5-1 - 15 CASSSAFKGTGELFF TGCGCCAGCAGCTCGGCGTTTAAGGGCACCGGGGAGCTGTTTTTT
TRBJ2-1 many TRBV4-2 - 13 CASSLELRVEQFF TGTGCCAGCAGCCTAGAGTTGCGGGTCGAGCAGTTCTTC
TRBJ1-5 - TRBV2 - 15 CASSEGAWPDQPQHF TGTGCCAGCAGTGAAGGGGCGTGGCCCGACCAGCCCCAGCATTTT
TRBJ1-1 - TRBV28 TRBD1 16 CASSSLSGTGGTEAFF TGTGCCAGCAGTTCTCTTTCGGGGACAGGGGGCACTGAAGCTTTCTTT
TRBJ2-1 few TRBV11-2 - 17 CASSSTSLALAYNEQFF TGTGCCAGCAGCTCAACCTCTCTAGCGCTGGCCTACAATGAGCAGTTCTTC
TRBJ2-3 - TRBV7-9 - 15 CASSLGEQSTDTQYF TGTGCCAGCAGCTTAGGCGAGCAGAGCACAGATACGCAGTATTTT
TRBJ2-1 few TRBV7-2 - 17 CASSSPILPSQENEQFF TGTGCCAGCAGCTCCCCGATTTTGCCATCGCAGGAGAATGAGCAGTTCTTC
TRBJ2-2 many TRBV27 - 16 CASSLHPTGQTGELFF TGTGCCAGCAGTCTACATCCAACCGGGCAAACCGGGGAGCTGTTTTTT
TRBJ1-5 few TRBV18 - 16 CASSPWDRVRSQPQHF TGTGCCAGCTCACCATGGGATCGGGTCCGCAGTCAGCCCCAGCATTTT
TRBJ2-7 - TRBV13 TRBD1 17 CASSIKVPGQGYYEQYF TGTGCCAGCAGCATAAAGGTCCCGGGACAGGGGTACTACGAGCAGTACTTC
TRBJ2-6 - TRBV11-1 TRBD2 18 CAIERSGEGPQGANVLTF TGTGCCATCGAGCGTTCGGGGGAGGGCCCTCAGGGGGCCAACGTCCTGACTTTC
TRBJ2-7 - TRBV28 - 13 CATQTAPTYEQYF TGTGCCACCCAGACAGCGCCCACCTACGAGCAGTACTTC
TRBJ2-7 many TRBV6-2/TRBV6-3 - 15 CASSYSSGPTYEQYF TGTGCCAGCAGTTACTCGAGCGGGCCCACCTACGAGCAGTACTTC
TRBJ1-3 - TRBV7-8 - 15 CASSLVDLSGNTIYF TGTGCCAGCAGCTTAGTGGATCTCTCTGGAAACACCATATATTTT
TRBJ2-5 - TRBV5-1 - 15 CASSLSAKLKETQYF TGCGCCAGCAGCTTAAGCGCCAAGCTCAAAGAGACCCAGTACTTC
TRBJ1-2 - TRBV9 - 14 CASSARQSRYGYTF TGTGCCAGCAGCGCACGACAGTCACGGTATGGCTACACCTTC
TRBJ2-1 - TRBV4-2 TRBD2 17 CASSQDLRREFRNEQFF TGTGCCAGCAGCCAAGATCTCCGGCGGGAGTTTCGTAATGAGCAGTTCTTC